The source of this T cell receptor (beta chain) is a study of Tregs in tolerant kidney transplant recipients (dated by TCRdb to 2018 to 2020). Turning to the overall study: The study used TCRbeta sequencing to identify donor-specific regulatory T cells before combined kidney and bone marrow transplantation, then tracked those cells after transplant. What the study reported, not specific to this receptor: Biological reproducibility was not directly addressed, though technical replication error appeared minimal. Donor-specific Treg expansion exceeded global Treg expansion in tolerant patients, suggesting antigen-driven rather than nonspecific expansion. The most biologically relevant and donor-specific TCRbeta repertoire appeared to be identified by expanding Tregs with activated donor B cells. For some patients, the PCR primers changed as time went on, which meant samples from those patients could not be compared with one another at the nucleotide level. The study was limited by small patient numbers, and the findings need validation in larger populations and under other immunosuppression protocols.

From its cysteine to its phenylalanine, the CDR3 spans 14 amino acids. Left in the record is the CDR3 DNA by itself, 42 bases read in frame from the first base. According to the germline V gene (reference sequence), CDR1 reads GTSNPN and CDR2 reads SVGIG. V is reduced by 1 base and J by 7 bases, leaving a spacing of 11 bases between them. Transplants used related donors with nonmyeloablative bone marrow transplantation; mixed chimerism was transient in the human trials. Unstimulated Tregs (CD4+CD25+CD127-), CD4+ non-Tregs (CD4+CD25-), CD4 and CD8 cells were FACS-sorted from thawed PBMCs. The patients were several recipients of combined kidney and bone marrow transplants from the ITN036ST trial, and samples were available only from these trial subjects. Healthy control blood was processed by Ficoll density gradient to PBMCs and cryopreserved; patient PBMCs were collected before and after transplant.

Genomic DNA was extracted from sorted cells with the QIAGEN DNeasy Blood and Tissue Kit for TCRbeta CDR3 sequencing. Through immunoSEQ, high-throughput TCRbeta CDR3 sequencing was done commercially, including PCR amplification with internal controls and bias correction. Per the original workflow: A unique productive TCRbeta sequence was defined by the CDR3 nucleotide sequence when primers matched, and otherwise by the CDR3 amino acid sequence together with the Vbeta and Jbeta genes. To correct for sorting error, sequences found in more than one sorted population at a frequency ratio of 2:1 or less were discarded, and the remaining shared sequences were assigned to the population with the higher frequency. A sequence was defined as donor-reactive if the sequence was expanded at least 5-fold in CFSE-low cells compared with unstimulated cells and had a frequency of at least 0.01% in CFSE-low cells. Repertoire divergence was quantified by Jensen-Shannon divergence calculated from the top 100 TCRbeta sequences ranked by frequency. When a sample had multiple sequencing runs, each run was corrected for sorting error separately and the runs were then pooled. The source is immuneACCESS, and TCRdb retained only in-frame sequences with V and J called. Part of the clones is not carried over; for the studies checked, unresolved V genes explain less than half of this, and the remainder is unexplained. That table furnishes V, J and clone size, whereas the DNA furnished D and trimming. Across this sample there are more than 90,000 clones, with 93% seen only once. Together, the top ten hold roughly 1.5% of the sample.

About this clone: This receptor's antigen is unknown. Per-base qualities were not stored, and no clone one base away is much larger. Different DNA sequences within this sample yield the same CDR3.

The TCR comes from a human patient who received a combined kidney and bone marrow transplant. Following a transplant, some T cells may be graft donor cells, not patient cells. The rearranged segments are TRBV30 and TRBJ1-6, with TRBD1 tentatively as D gene (6 bases match). Sequences were derived from CD4+ T cells from blood (PBMCs), sampled 12 months after the transplant. The CDR3 loop reads CAWSEGQGNSPLHF. In nucleotides, the sequence is TGTGCCTGGAGTGAGGGCCAGGGGAATTCACCCCTCCACTTT.